What follows describes a single TCR beta chain. Which antigen it targets is not known. Base quality data are lacking; no much larger clone is found one base away. CDR1 and CDR2 are read off the germline V gene as SGHRS and YFSETQ. The cysteine opens and the phenylalanine closes a CDR3 of 16 amino acids. The DNA shown is the 48-base CDR3, in frame from base 1. Cut back by 0 bases and 5 bases, the V and J ends lie 14 bases apart. TCRbeta CDR3 regions were amplified from genomic DNA using the immunoSEQ Assay, a bias-controlled multiplex PCR. Regarding the original processing steps: The number of nucleated cells in each sample was estimated by amplification of reference gene primers within the assay. To quantify the absolute abundance of each unique TCRbeta CDR3 rearrangement, sequence reads were collapsed and filtered. For each sample, productive Simpson clonality was calculated as the square root of Simpson's diversity index across productive rearrangements. The table was pulled from immuneACCESS by TCRdb, which kept in-frame rearrangements only. Such tables lose some clones; where checked, under half of the loss comes from unresolved V genes, and the rest has no known cause. That table supplies the V and J calls and clone size; D and trimming were determined from the DNA. The sample contains 200,000 or so clones, about 87% of them found a single time. The top ten hold just over 2.5% of the sample.

Participants in the prospective study were aged roughly 18 to 100 years, lived in approximately 26 United States geographic areas, and enrolled through a virtual design. To assign participants to cohorts, the prospective study relied on clinical history that participants themselves reported in a screening survey and a study questionnaire. Recovered participants in ImmuneRACE Cohort 3 were defined by two consecutive negative NP/OP PCR tests, clearance by a healthcare professional, or resolution of symptoms. In the prospective study, mobile phlebotomists collected whole blood, serum and a nasopharyngeal or oropharyngeal swab from each participant. Participants in the prospective study had the option to provide additional blood draws and questionnaires over a 2-month period. Prospective study blood samples were shipped either frozen or at room temperature before DNA extraction. These data originate in a study of blood T cell repertoires in COVID-19 (TCRdb year 2020). For the wider study: Samples covering the acute and convalescent phases of COVID-19 were provided by collaborators in the United States, Italy and Spain. The material from the prospective study consisted of cDNA or gDNA derived from T cells, B-cell-depleted T cells, or PBMCs. Deeply sampled blood TCRbeta repertoires from subjects exposed to, actively infected with, or recovered from COVID-19 were included in the dataset. The repertoires were made available in a free public database intended to serve as a resource for research on the immune response to SARS-CoV-2. Samples came from the ongoing ImmuneRACE study (first 160 participants) plus 1,254 subjects from 6 global collaborators. Sample metadata almost always included a de-identified subject ID, COVID-19 status, age in years and sex. Where HLA class I and class II types were available, the types were taken from metadata supplied by the sample provider, not from assay-based typing.

Broader findings and caveats from the paper: How much clinical and demographic metadata was included differed by source and by participant, and the metadata was provided uncurated.

The TCR sequence derives from a young woman who had recovered from COVID-19. The chain uses TRBV5-1 and TRBJ2-2, with TRBD1 tentatively as D gene (7 bases match). The sequencing input was PBMCs or T cells enriched from blood (not recorded which). The DNA sequence is given as TGCGCCAGCAGCTTGGCGGGGGCAGGGGGAACCGGGGAGCTGTTTTTT. Its coded protein is CASSLAGAGGTGELFF.